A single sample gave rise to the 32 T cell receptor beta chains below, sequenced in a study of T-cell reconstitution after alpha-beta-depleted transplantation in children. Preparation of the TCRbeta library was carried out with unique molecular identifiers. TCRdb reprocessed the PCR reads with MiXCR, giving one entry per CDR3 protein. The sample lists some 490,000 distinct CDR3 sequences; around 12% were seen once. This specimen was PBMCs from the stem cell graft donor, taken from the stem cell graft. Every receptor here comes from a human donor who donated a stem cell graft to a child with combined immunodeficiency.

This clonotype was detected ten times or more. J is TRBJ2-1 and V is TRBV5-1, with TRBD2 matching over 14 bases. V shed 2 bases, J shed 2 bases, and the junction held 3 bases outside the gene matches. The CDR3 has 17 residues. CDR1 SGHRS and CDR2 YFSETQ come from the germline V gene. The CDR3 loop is CASSLGLAGGTYNEQFF. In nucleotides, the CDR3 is TGCGCCAGCAGCTTAGGACTAGCGGGGGGCACCTACAATGAGCAGTTCTTC.

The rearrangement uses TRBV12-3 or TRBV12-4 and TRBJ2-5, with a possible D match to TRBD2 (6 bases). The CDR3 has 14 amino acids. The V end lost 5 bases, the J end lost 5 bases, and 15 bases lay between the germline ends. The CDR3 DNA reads TGTGCCAGCAGTCGGGAGCAGGTGGACGAGACCCAGTACTTC. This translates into CASSREQVDETQYF.

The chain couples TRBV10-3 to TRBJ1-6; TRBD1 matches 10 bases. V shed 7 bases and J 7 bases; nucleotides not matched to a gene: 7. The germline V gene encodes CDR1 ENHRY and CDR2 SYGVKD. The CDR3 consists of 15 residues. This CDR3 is CAITTGTGDNSPLHF. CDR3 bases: TGTGCCATCACTACCGGGACAGGGGACAATTCACCCCTCCACTTT.

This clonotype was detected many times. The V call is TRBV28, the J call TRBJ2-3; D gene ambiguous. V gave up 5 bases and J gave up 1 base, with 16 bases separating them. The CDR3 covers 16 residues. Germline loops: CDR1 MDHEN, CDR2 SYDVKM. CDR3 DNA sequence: TGTGCCAGCAGTACCCACGACATTTCCCGCACAGATACGCAGTATTTT. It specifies CASSTHDISRTDTQYF.

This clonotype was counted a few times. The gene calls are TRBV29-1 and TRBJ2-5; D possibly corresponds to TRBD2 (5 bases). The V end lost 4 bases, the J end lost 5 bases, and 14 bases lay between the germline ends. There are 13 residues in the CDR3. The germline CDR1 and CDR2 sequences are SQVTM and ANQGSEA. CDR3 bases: TGCAGCGTTGGTGAGGGAAACTTGGAGACCCAGTACTTC. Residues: CSVGEGNLETQYF.

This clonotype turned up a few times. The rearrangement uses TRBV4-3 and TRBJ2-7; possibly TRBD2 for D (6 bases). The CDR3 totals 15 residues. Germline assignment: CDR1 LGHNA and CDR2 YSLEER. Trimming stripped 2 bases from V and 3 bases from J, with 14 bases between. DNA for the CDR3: TGCGCCAGCAGCCAATCCCAACGGGGGATCTACGAGCAGTACTTC. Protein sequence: CASSQSQRGIYEQYF.

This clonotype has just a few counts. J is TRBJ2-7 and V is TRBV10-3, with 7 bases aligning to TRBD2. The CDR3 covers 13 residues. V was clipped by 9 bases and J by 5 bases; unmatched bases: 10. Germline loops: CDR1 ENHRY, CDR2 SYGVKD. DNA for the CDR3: TGTGCCATAGCGGGACCAACGAATGACGAGCAGTACTTC. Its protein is CAIAGPTNDEQYF.

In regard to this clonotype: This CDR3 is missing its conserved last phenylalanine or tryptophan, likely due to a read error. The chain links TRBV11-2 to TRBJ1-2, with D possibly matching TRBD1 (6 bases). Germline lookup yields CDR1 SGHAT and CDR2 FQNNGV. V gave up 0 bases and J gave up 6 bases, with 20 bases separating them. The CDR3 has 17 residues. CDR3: CASSLETGRDFIHGYTS. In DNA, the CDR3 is TGTGCCAGCAGCTTAGAGACAGGCCGGGATTTTATCCATGGCTACACCTCC.

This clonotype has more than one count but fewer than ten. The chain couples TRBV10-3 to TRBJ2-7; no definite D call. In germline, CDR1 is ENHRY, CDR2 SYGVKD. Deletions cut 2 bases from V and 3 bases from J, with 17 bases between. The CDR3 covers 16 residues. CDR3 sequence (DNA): TGTGCCATCAGTGAGACGGGCACGAATATTTTCTACGAGCAGTACTTC. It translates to CAISETGTNIFYEQYF.

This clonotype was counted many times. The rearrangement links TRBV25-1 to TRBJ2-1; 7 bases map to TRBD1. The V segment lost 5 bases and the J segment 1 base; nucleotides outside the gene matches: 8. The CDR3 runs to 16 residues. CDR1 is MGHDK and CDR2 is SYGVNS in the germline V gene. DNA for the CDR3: TGTGCCAGCAGTTTAACGGGCAGGGGGTCCTACAATGAGCAGTTCTTC. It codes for CASSLTGRGSYNEQFF.

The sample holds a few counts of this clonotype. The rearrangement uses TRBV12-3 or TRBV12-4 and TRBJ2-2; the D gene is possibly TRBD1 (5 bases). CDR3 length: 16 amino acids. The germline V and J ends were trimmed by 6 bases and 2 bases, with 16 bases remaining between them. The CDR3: CASSPPDSLNTGELFF. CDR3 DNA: TGTGCCAGCAGCCCCCCAGACAGTTTAAACACCGGGGAGCTGTTTTTT.

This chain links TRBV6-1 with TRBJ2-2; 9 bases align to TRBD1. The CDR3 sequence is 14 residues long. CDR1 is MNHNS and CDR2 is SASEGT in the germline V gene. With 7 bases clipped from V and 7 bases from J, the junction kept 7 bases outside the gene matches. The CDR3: CASNDRGASGELFF. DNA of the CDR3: TGTGCCAGCAATGACAGGGGGGCGAGCGGGGAGCTGTTTTTT.

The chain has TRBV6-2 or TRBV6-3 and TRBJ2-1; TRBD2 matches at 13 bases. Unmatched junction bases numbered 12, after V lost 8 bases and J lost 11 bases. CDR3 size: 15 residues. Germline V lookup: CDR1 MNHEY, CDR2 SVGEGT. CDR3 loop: CASGGLAGEHEQQFF. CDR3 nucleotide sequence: TGTGCCAGCGGCGGACTAGCGGGAGAGCACGAACAGCAGTTCTTC.

CDR3 loop: CAWSVRGHSEQFF. CDR3 DNA: TGTGCCTGGAGTGTACGGGGACACAGTGAGCAGTTCTTC. The chain carries TRBV30 and TRBJ2-1, with D perhaps matching TRBD1 (6 bases). The germline V gene has CDR1 GTSNPN and CDR2 SVGIG (reference sequence). The CDR3 is 13 amino acids. The V gene lost 0 bases and the J gene lost 9 bases, with 12 bases spanning the gap.

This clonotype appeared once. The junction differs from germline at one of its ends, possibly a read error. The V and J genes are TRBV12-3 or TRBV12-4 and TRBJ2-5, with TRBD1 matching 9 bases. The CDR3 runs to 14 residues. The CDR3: CGSTVTGGLETQYF. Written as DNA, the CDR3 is TGTGGCAGCACCGTGACAGGGGGTCTTGAGACCCAGTACTTC.

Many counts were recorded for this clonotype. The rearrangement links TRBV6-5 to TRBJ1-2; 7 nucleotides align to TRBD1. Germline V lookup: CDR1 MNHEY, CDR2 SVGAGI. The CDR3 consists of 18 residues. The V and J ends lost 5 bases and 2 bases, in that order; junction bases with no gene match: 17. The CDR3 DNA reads TGTGCCAGCAGTCTCAAAAGGTCAGGGGGATATGAGAACTATGGCTACACCTTC. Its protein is CASSLKRSGGYENYGYTF.

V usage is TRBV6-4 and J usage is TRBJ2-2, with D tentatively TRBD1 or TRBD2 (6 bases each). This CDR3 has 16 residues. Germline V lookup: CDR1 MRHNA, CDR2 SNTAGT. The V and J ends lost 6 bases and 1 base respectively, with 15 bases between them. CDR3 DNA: TGTGCCAGCAGCGCTGGAGGGGACAAGAACACCGGGGAGCTGTTTTTT. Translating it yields CASSAGGDKNTGELFF.

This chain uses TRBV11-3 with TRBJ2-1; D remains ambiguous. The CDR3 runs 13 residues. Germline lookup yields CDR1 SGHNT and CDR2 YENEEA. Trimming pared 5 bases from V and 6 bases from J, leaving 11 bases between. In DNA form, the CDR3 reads TGTGCCAGCAGCCGCCTCGCTCGCAATGAGCAGTTCTTC. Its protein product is CASSRLARNEQFF. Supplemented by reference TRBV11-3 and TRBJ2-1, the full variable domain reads EAGVVQSPRYKIIEKKQPVAFWCNPISGHNTLYWYLQNLGQGPELLIRYENEEAVDDSQLPKDRFSAERLKGVDSTLKIQPAELGDSAVYLCASSRLARNEQFFGPGTRLTVL.

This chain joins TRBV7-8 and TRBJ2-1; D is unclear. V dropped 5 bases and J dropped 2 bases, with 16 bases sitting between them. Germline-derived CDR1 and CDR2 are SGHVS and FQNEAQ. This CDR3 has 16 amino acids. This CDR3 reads CASSHHSRATYNEQFF. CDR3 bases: TGTGCCAGCAGCCACCATAGCCGGGCTACCTACAATGAGCAGTTCTTC. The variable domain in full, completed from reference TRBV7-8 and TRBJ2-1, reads GAGVSQSPRYKVAKRGQDVALRCDPISGHVSLFWYQQALGQGPEFLTYFQNEAQLDKSGLPSDRFFAERPEGSVSTLKIQRTQQEDSAVYLCASSHHSRATYNEQFFGPGTRLTVL.

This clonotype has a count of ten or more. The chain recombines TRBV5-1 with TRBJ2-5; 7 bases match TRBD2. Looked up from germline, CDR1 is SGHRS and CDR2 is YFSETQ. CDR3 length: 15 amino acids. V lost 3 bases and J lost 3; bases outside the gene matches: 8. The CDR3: CASSWGGRKEETQYF. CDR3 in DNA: TGCGCCAGCAGCTGGGGGGGTAGGAAAGAAGAGACCCAGTACTTC.

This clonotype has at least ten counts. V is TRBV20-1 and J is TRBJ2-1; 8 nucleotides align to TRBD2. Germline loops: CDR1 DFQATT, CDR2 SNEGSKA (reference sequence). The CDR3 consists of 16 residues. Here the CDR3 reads CSLFRAGGLAYNEQFF. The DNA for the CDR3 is TGCAGCCTCTTTCGGGCGGGAGGCCTTGCCTACAATGAGCAGTTCTTC.

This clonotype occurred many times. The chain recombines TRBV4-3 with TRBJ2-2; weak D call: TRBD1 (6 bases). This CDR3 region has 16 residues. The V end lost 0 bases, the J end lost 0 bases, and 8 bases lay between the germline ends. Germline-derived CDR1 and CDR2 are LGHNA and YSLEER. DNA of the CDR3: TGCGCCAGCAGCCAAGAAGGGACAACGAACACCGGGGAGCTGTTTTTT. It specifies CASSQEGTTNTGELFF.

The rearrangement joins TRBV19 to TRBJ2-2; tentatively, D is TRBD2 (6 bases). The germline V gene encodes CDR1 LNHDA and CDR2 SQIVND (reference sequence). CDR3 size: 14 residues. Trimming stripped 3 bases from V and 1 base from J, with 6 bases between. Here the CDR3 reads CASSMEGNTGELFF. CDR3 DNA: TGTGCCAGTAGTATGGAGGGGAACACCGGGGAGCTGTTTTTT.

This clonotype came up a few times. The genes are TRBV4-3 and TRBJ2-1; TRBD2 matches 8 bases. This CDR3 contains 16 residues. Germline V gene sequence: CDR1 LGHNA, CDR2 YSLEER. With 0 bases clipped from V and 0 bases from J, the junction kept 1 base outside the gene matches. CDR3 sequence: CASSQDSGTSYNEQFF. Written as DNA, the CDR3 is TGCGCCAGCAGCCAAGATAGCGGGACCTCCTACAATGAGCAGTTCTTC.

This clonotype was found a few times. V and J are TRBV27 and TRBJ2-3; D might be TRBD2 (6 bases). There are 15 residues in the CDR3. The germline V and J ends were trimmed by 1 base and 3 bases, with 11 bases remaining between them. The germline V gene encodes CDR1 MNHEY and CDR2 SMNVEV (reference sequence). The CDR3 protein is CASSLFGLTTDTQYF. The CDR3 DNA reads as TGTGCCAGCAGTTTATTCGGACTAACGACAGATACGCAGTATTTT.

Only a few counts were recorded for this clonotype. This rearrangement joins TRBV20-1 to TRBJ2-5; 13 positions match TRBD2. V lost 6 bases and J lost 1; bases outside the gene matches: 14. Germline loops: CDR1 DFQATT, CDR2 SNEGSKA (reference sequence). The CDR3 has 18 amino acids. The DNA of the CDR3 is TGCAGTGCCGAGACTAGCGGGGGGTCTCGGGCCTCCCAAGAGACCCAGTACTTC. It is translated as CSAETSGGSRASQETQYF.

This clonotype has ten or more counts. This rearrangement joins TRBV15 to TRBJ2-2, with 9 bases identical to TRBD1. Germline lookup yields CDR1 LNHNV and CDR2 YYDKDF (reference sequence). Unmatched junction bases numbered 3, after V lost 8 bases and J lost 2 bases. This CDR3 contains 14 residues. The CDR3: CATRQGVNTGELFF. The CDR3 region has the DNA TGTGCCACCCGACAGGGGGTAAACACCGGGGAGCTGTTTTTT.

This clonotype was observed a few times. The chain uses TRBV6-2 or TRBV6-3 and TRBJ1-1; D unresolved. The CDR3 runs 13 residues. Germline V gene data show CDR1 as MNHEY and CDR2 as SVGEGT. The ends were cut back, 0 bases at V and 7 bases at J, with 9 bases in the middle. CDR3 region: CASSYSSGVEAFF. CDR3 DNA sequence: TGTGCCAGCAGTTACTCTTCCGGGGTTGAAGCTTTCTTT.

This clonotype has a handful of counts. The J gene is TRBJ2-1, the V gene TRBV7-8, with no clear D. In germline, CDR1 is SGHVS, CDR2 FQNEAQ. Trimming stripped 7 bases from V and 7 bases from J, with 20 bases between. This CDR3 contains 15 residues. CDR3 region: CASTRSLTPENEQFF. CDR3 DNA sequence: TGTGCCAGCACCCGGTCTTTAACCCCTGAAAATGAGCAGTTCTTC.

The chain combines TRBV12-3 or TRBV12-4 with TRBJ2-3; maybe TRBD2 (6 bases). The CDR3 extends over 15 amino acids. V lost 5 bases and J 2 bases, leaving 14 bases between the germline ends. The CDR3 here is CASSLGLAFTDTQYF. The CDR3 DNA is TGTGCCAGCAGTCTAGGCCTAGCGTTCACAGATACGCAGTATTTT.

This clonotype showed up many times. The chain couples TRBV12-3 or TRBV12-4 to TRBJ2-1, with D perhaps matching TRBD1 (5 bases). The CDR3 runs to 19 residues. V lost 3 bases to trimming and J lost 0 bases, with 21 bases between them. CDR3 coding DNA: TGTGCCAGCAGTTTTCAACTGGACACCAGCGAGTACTCCTACAATGAGCAGTTCTTC. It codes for CASSFQLDTSEYSYNEQFF.

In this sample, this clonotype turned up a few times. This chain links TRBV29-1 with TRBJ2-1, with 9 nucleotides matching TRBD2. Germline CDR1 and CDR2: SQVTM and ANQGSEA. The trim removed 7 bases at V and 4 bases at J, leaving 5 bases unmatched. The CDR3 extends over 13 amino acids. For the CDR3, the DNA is TGCAGCGGCGGGAGGGCCCGTTACAATGAGCAGTTCTTC. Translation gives CSGGRARYNEQFF.